The rows below give T cell receptor beta chains drawn from one sample of a study of blood T cell repertoires in COVID-19. The table came from immunoSEQ multiplex PCR; TCRdb's copy has only in-frame clones and leaves some out. The repertoire holds a few hundred thousand clones, with over 75% as singletons. The sample comprised peripheral blood. These receptors were collected from a woman aged 70-85 years with COVID-19, enrolled during active disease. The CDR3 runs from the conserved cysteine through the conserved F or W. The D gene is left open where the match is weak. Where a row states a size, it is once, few, many or the class of an expanded clone; other rows omit it.

DNA,CDR3,V,J,size,D
TGTGCCAGCAGCCAGGTAGTTAGCTCTGGAAACACCATATATTTT,CASSQVVSSGNTIYF,TRBV3-1/TRBV3-2,TRBJ1-3,few,-
TGTGCCAGCAGCCCGGAACCGGGACTAGTCTCCTACGAGCAGTACTTC,CASSPEPGLVSYEQYF,TRBV7-2,TRBJ2-7,-,TRBD2
TGTGCCAGCAGCTTAGAGGCTGCGACGGGCTATGGCTACACCTTC,CASSLEAATGYGYTF,TRBV7-2,TRBJ1-2,once,-
TGTGCCAGTAGTATCACAGGGGGTAGCAATCAGCCCCAGCATTTT,CASSITGGSNQPQHF,TRBV19,TRBJ1-5,-,TRBD1
TGTGCCAGCAGTTGGCGGAAAGCGGGGGGAAACTACAATGAGCAGTTCTTC,CASSWRKAGGNYNEQFF,TRBV4-2,TRBJ2-1,medium-sized,TRBD2
TGTGCCAGCAGCTTAAGTTACGGGAACATCCAAGAGACCCAGTACTTC,CASSLSYGNIQETQYF,TRBV11-2,TRBJ2-5,-,-
TGTGCCAGCAGTTTCCCCCCCGGGACCCAGTACTTC,CASSFPPGTQYF,TRBV7-9,TRBJ2-5,-,-
TGTGCCACCAGTGAGGGAAGGGGAGAGACCCAGTACTTC,CATSEGRGETQYF,TRBV24-1,TRBJ2-5,once,-
TGCAGCGTAGAGACAACAGGGGTCGGCTACACCTTC,CSVETTGVGYTF,TRBV29-1,TRBJ1-2,-,TRBD1
TGTGCCAGCAGTTTAGCGGGAGGGTTCACATACGAGCAGTACTTC,CASSLAGGFTYEQYF,TRBV27,TRBJ2-7,-,TRBD2
TGCGCCAGCAGCCTCCAAGGTCTCGACAGGGGGCTTAATTCACCCCTCCACTTT,CASSLQGLDRGLNSPLHF,TRBV4-1,TRBJ1-6,-,TRBD1
TGTGCCAGCAGTTACCGACAGGGAGACATTCAGTACTTC,CASSYRQGDIQYF,TRBV5-5,TRBJ2-4,once,TRBD1
TGTGCCAGCAGCTTCGGCAGGGGGAAAGAGCAGTACTTC,CASSFGRGKEQYF,TRBV7-8,TRBJ2-7,-,TRBD1
TGTGCCAGCAGCCCTGGGACTAGCGGGAGTCACTCCGGCGAGCAGTACTTC,CASSPGTSGSHSGEQYF,TRBV7-9,TRBJ2-7,-,TRBD2
TGTGCCAGCAGTGACCAGGGATTTACGGACTATGGCTACACCTTC,CASSDQGFTDYGYTF,TRBV2,TRBJ1-2,-,-
TGCGCCAGCAGCCAAGATCCTACAGGGGCTGACTATGGCTACACCTTC,CASSQDPTGADYGYTF,TRBV4-3,TRBJ1-2,few,TRBD1
TGTGCCAGCAGCTTAGTAGACTCCAGCTCCTACAATGAGCAGTTCTTC,CASSLVDSSSYNEQFF,TRBV11-2,TRBJ2-1,-,-
TGTGCCACCAGCCGGGGGGCACCCACCGGGGAGCTGTTTTTT,CATSRGAPTGELFF,TRBV15,TRBJ2-2,-,-
TGTGCCATCAGTGAGTCGGCTAGCGGGAGTTACAATGAGCAGTTCTTC,CAISESASGSYNEQFF,TRBV10-3,TRBJ2-1,-,TRBD2
TGCGCCAGCAGCTTGGCTGGCGGGGGAACTTTGGGGGGGACCCAGTACTTC,CASSLAGGGTLGGTQYF,TRBV5-1,TRBJ2-5,-,TRBD2
TGTGCCAGTAGACGTCAGGGGTTTGGGGATAAGACCCAGTACTTC,CASRRQGFGDKTQYF,TRBV19,TRBJ2-5,-,-
TGTGCCAGCAGCCGAAGACAGGGGCTAGGAGACACCGGGGAGCTGTTTTTT,CASSRRQGLGDTGELFF,TRBV3-1/TRBV3-2,TRBJ2-2,-,TRBD1
TGTGCCAGCAGCCCACCGGGTAGCACAGATACGCAGTATTTT,CASSPPGSTDTQYF,TRBV7-9,TRBJ2-3,-,-
TGTGCCAGTAGTATAGGGCTAGCGGGGGGACGGGGCCCCACAGATACGCAGTATTTT,CASSIGLAGGRGPTDTQYF,TRBV19,TRBJ2-3,-,TRBD2
TGTGCCAGCAGCCAATGGGGGGGGGCCGCGCAGTATTTT,CASSQWGGAAQYF,TRBV3-1/TRBV3-2,TRBJ2-3,-,-
TGTGCCAGCAGCCAAGATCCGGGGACTCATGAGCAGTTCTTC,CASSQDPGTHEQFF,TRBV3-1/TRBV3-2,TRBJ2-1,-,-
TGTGCCACCAGTGATTCCTCACACATGACGGGGGGCGATGAGCAGTTCTTC,CATSDSSHMTGGDEQFF,TRBV24-1,TRBJ2-1,few,-
TGCGCCAGCAGCCTGGGACTAGGGAGCGATACGCAGTATTTT,CASSLGLGSDTQYF,TRBV5-1,TRBJ2-3,few,TRBD2
TGCAGCGTTTGCCTCCTCGGGAGGGACACTGAAGCTTTCTTT,CSVCLLGRDTEAFF,TRBV29-1,TRBJ1-1,-,-
TGTGCTAGTGGGGGGGGAGATACGCAGTATTTT,CASGGGDTQYF,TRBV12-5,TRBJ2-3,once,-
TGTGCCAGCAGTCTTCTTACAGGCCGGAACACTGAAGCTTTCTTT,CASSLLTGRNTEAFF,TRBV7-3,TRBJ1-1,-,-
TGTGCCAGCAGTTACAGGGGAACAAACTATGGCTACACCTTC,CASSYRGTNYGYTF,TRBV3-1/TRBV3-2,TRBJ1-2,-,TRBD1
TGTGCCTGGAGTAGGTCGGTAGGGGCCAACTATGGCTACACCTTC,CAWSRSVGANYGYTF,TRBV30,TRBJ1-2,-,-
TGTGCCACCGGGAGAACTAATGAAAAACTGTTTTTT,CATGRTNEKLFF,TRBV6-5,TRBJ1-4,-,-
TGTGCCAGCAGCCCACGGGGACAACTTACCACTGAAGCTTTCTTT,CASSPRGQLTTEAFF,TRBV7-8,TRBJ1-1,-,-
TGTGCCAGCAGCCCAGACCCGGGAATCGGGTATGGCTACACCTTC,CASSPDPGIGYGYTF,TRBV7-3,TRBJ1-2,-,-
TGTGCCAGCAGTCCCGGGACAGGCTACGAGCAGTACTTC,CASSPGTGYEQYF,TRBV2,TRBJ2-7,few,TRBD1
TGTGCCAGCAGCTTATCGGCTAGCGGGAGATACAATGAGCAGTTCTTC,CASSLSASGRYNEQFF,TRBV7-3,TRBJ2-1,once,TRBD2
TGTGCCAGCAGCCAAGTTGCGGGAGGCCAAGAGACCCAGTACTTC,CASSQVAGGQETQYF,TRBV4-2,TRBJ2-5,-,TRBD2
TGTGCCAGCAGTGGAGAGCCCCTCGTCGATGAGCAGTTCTTC,CASSGEPLVDEQFF,TRBV25-1,TRBJ2-1,-,-
TGCAGTGCTAGTACAGGCTCCTTTGGCTACACCTTC,CSASTGSFGYTF,TRBV20-1,TRBJ1-2,-,-
TGTGCCAGCAGCGCCGGAAGCGCGAACACCGGGGAGCTGTTTTTT,CASSAGSANTGELFF,TRBV7-9,TRBJ2-2,-,-
TGTGCCAGTAGTAGGGCGGGAGGGATCTACAATGAGCAGTTCTTC,CASSRAGGIYNEQFF,TRBV19,TRBJ2-1,once,TRBD2
TGTGCCAGCAGCTTAGGGACTAGCGGGGGGTACTTC,CASSLGTSGGYF,TRBV5-6,TRBJ2-7,-,TRBD2
TGTGCCAGCAGTCGCGACAGGGCTAACTATGGCTACACCTTC,CASSRDRANYGYTF,TRBV28,TRBJ1-2,-,TRBD1
TGTGCCAGCAGCTTCACGGGACTTTCGGAAAACATTCAGTACTTC,CASSFTGLSENIQYF,TRBV7-2,TRBJ2-4,-,-
TGTGCCAGTAGACAGGGCAGCTCCTACGAGCAGTACTTC,CASRQGSSYEQYF,TRBV25-1,TRBJ2-7,-,TRBD1
TGTGCCAGCAGCCAAGATAAGAGGCCCACCGGGGAGCTGTTTTTT,CASSQDKRPTGELFF,TRBV14,TRBJ2-2,-,-
TGTGCCAGCAGCTTACAGGGGCAGGCCTACGAGCAGTACTTC,CASSLQGQAYEQYF,TRBV13,TRBJ2-7,many,-
TGTGCCAGCAGGTATACAGGGGATGGTGAGCAGTACTTC,CASRYTGDGEQYF,TRBV12-3/TRBV12-4,TRBJ2-7,once,TRBD1
TGTGCCAGCAGCGTAACCCGAGCCCAGCGGGGAAAGAATGAGCAGTTCTTC,CASSVTRAQRGKNEQFF,TRBV9,TRBJ2-1,-,TRBD2
TGTGCCAGCAGCTTAGAGCTAGCGGGATCCTACGAGCAGTACTTC,CASSLELAGSYEQYF,TRBV7-8,TRBJ2-7,-,TRBD2
TGTGCCAGCAGTGACCCGGGACTAGCGGAAGCCTACGAGCAGTACTTC,CASSDPGLAEAYEQYF,TRBV2,TRBJ2-7,few,TRBD2
TGCGCCAGCAGCCAAGAAGTCGGCAGGAACTATGGCTACACCTTC,CASSQEVGRNYGYTF,TRBV4-3,TRBJ1-2,-,-
TGTGCCAGCAGCTTAAACGGGGGGGCCGAGGGCACAGATACGCAGTATTTT,CASSLNGGAEGTDTQYF,TRBV7-2,TRBJ2-3,-,TRBD2
TGCGCCAGCAGCCTCGGACAGGGGGCGGAAAAACTGTTTTTT,CASSLGQGAEKLFF,TRBV5-1,TRBJ1-4,few,TRBD1